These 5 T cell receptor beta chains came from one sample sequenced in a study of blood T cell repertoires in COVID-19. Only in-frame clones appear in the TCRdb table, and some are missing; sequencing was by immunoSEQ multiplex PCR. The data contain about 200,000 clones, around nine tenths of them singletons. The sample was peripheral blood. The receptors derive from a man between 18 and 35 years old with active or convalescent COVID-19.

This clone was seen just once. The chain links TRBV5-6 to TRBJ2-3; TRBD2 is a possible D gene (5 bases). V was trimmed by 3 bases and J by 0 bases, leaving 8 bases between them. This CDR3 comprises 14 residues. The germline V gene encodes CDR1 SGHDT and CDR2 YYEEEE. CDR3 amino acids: CASSSRASTDTQYF. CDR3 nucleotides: TGTGCCAGCAGCTCGCGGGCAAGCACAGATACGCAGTATTTT.

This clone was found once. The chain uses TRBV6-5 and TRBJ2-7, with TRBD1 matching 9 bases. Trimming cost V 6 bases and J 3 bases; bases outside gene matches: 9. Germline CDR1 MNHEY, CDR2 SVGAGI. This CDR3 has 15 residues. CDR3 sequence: CASSPRKDRGYEQYF. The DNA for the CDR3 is TGTGCCAGCAGCCCGAGGAAGGACAGGGGCTACGAGCAGTACTTC.

The CDR3 DNA follows: TGTGCCAGCAGTGGTGAGGGAGTCAATGAGCAGTTCTTC. It yields the protein CASSGEGVNEQFF. The chain joins TRBV2 to TRBJ2-1, with TRBD2 as a possible D gene (5 bases). With 4 bases removed from V and 6 bases from J, the gap between germline ends came to 10 bases. The CDR3 covers 13 residues. CDR1 and CDR2 (germline): SNHLY, FYNNEI.

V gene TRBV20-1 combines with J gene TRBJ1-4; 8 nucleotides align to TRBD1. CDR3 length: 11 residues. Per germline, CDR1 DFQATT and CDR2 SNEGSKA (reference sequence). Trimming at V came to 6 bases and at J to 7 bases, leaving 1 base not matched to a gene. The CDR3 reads CSARGPEKLFF. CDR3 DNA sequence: TGCAGTGCCAGGGGGCCTGAAAAACTGTTTTTT.

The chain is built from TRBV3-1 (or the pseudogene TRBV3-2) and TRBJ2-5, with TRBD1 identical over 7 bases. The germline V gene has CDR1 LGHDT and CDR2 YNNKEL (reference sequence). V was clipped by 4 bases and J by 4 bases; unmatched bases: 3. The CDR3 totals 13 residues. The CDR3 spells CASSLTGAETQYF. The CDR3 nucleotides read TGTGCCAGCAGCCTTACAGGGGCAGAGACCCAGTACTTC.